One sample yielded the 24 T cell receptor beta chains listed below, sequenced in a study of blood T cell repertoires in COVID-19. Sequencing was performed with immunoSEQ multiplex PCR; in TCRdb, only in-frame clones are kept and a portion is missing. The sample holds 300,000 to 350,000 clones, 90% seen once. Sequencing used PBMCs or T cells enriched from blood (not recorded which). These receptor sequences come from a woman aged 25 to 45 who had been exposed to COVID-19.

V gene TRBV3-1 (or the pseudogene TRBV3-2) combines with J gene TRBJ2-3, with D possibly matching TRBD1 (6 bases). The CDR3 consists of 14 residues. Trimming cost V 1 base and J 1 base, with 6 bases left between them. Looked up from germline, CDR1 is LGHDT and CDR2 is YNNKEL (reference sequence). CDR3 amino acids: CASSQAGGTDTQYF. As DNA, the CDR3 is TGTGCCAGCAGCCAAGCAGGGGGCACAGATACGCAGTATTTT.

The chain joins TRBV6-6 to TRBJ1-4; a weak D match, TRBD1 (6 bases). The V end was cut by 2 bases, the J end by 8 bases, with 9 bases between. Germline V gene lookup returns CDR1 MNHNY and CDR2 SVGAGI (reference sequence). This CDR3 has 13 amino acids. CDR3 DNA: TGTGCCAGCAGTTACGTCACAGGGGAAAAACTGTTTTTT. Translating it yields CASSYVTGEKLFF.

CDR3 residues: CASSPDSPNSPLHF. CDR3 bases: TGTGCCAGCAGCCCCGACAGCCCCAATTCACCCCTCCACTTT. V and J are TRBV9 and TRBJ1-6; perhaps TRBD1 as D (5 bases). V lost 4 bases, J lost 7 bases, and 12 bases lay in between. The CDR3 runs to 14 residues. Germline V gene lookup returns CDR1 SGDLS and CDR2 YYNGEE.

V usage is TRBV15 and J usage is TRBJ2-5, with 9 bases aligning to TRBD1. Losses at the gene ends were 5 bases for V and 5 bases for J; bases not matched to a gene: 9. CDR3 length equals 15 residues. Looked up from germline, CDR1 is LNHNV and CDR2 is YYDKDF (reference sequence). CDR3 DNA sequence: TGTGCCACCAGCCAAGACAGGGGGAGGCCGGAGACCCAGTACTTC. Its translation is CATSQDRGRPETQYF.

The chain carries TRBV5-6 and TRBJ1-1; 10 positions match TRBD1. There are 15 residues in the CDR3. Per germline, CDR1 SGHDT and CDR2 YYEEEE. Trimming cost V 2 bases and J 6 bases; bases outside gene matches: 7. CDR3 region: CASSFSGTGVAEAFF. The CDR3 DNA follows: TGTGCCAGCAGCTTCTCCGGGACAGGGGTCGCTGAAGCTTTCTTT.

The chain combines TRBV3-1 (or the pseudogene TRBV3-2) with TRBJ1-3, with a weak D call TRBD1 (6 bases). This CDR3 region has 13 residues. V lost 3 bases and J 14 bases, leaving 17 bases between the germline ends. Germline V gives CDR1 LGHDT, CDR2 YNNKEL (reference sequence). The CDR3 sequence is CASSHPRGGAVYF. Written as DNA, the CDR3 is TGTGCCAGCAGCCACCCGAGGGGGGGCGCGGTATATTTT.

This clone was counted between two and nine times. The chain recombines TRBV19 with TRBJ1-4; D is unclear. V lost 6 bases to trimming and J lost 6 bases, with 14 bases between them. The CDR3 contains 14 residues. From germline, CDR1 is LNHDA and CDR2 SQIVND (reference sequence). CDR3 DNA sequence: TGTGCCAGTAGATCGGGGTCCGAGCATGAAAAACTGTTTTTT. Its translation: CASRSGSEHEKLFF.

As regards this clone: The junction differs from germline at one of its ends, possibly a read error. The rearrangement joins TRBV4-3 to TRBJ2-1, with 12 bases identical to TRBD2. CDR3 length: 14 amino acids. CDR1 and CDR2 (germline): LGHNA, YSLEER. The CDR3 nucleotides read TGCGCCAGCAGCCAAGAGACTAGCGGGAGAAGGAGTATCTTC. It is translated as CASSQETSGRRSIF.

The DNA for the CDR3 is TGTGCCAGCAGCCCATGGGACAGGGGGCTCCTGGATTCACCCCTCCACTTT. This gives the protein CASSPWDRGLLDSPLHF. V is TRBV9 and J is TRBJ1-6; 12 bases are a match to TRBD1. The CDR3 covers 17 residues. J was trimmed by 8 bases and V by 4 bases; bases with no gene match: 10. The germline V gene encodes CDR1 SGDLS and CDR2 YYNGEE. Full variable domain (remainder filled in from reference TRBV9 and TRBJ1-6): DSGVTQTPKHLITATGQRVTLRCSPRSGDLSVYWYQQSLDQGLQFLIQYYNGEERAKGNILERFSAQQFPDLHSELNLSSLELGDSALYFCASSPWDRGLLDSPLHFGNGTRLTVT.

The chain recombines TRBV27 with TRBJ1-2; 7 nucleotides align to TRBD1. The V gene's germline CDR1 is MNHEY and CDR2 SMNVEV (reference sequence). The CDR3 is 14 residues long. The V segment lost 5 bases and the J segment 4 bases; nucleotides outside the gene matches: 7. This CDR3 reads CASSRSRDSYGYTF. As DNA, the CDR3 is TGTGCCAGCAGTCGAAGCCGGGACAGCTATGGCTACACCTTC.

This CDR3 reads CASSQDSGGRGSPLHF. The CDR3, as DNA: TGCGCCAGCAGCCAAGACTCAGGGGGGAGAGGCTCACCCCTCCACTTT. The chain recombines TRBV4-3 with TRBJ1-6, with 7 bases matching TRBD1. V trimming: 0 bases; J trimming: 10 bases; junction bases outside the gene matches: 9. Per germline, CDR1 LGHNA and CDR2 YSLEER. This CDR3 spans 16 amino acids.

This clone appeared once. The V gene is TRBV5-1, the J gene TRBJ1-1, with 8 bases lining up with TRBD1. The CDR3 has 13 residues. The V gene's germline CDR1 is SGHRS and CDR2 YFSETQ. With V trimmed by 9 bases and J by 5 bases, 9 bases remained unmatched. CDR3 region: CATAGQGGTEAFF. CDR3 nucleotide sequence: TGCGCCACCGCCGGACAGGGAGGGACTGAAGCTTTCTTT.

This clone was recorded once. DNA of the CDR3: TGTGCCAGCTCACCCCCGGTTGCTTCAGGGGGCTCTCAGCCCCAGCATTTT. This translates into CASSPPVASGGSQPQHF. The chain is built from TRBV18 and TRBJ1-5, with 8 nucleotides matching TRBD1. The J segment lost 6 bases and the V segment lost 3 bases, leaving 13 bases of the junction unmatched. CDR1 and CDR2 (germline): KGHSH, LQKENI. This CDR3 region has 17 residues.

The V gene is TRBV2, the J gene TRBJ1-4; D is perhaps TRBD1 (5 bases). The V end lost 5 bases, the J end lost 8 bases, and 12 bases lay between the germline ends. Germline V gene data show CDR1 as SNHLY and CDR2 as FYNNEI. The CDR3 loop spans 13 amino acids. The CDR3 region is CASSREGNEKLFF. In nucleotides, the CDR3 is TGTGCCAGCAGTAGGGAGGGGAACGAAAAACTGTTTTTT. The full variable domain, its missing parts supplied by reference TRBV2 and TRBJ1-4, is EPEVTQTPSHQVTQMGQEVILRCVPISNHLYFYWYRQILGQKVEFLVSFYNNEISEKSEIFDDQFSVERPDGSNFTLKIRSTKLEDSAMYFCASSREGNEKLFFGSGTQLSVL.

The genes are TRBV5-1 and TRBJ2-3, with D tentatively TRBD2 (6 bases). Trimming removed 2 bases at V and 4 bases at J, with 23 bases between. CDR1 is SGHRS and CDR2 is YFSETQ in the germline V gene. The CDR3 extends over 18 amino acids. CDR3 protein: CASSFGGQGGGVSDTQYF. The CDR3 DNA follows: TGCGCCAGCAGCTTTGGAGGGCAGGGTGGTGGGGTGTCAGATACGCAGTATTTT.

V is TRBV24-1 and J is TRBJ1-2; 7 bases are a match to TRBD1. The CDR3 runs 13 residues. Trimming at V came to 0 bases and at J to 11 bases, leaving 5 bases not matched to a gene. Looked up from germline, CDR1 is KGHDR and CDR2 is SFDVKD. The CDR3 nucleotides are TGTGCCACCAGTGATTTGTCTGACAGGGTGTACACCTTC. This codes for CATSDLSDRVYTF.

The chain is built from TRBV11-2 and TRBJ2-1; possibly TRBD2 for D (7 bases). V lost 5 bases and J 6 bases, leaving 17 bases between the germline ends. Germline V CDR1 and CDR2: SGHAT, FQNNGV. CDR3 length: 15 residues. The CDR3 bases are TGTGCCAGCAGCCCTCTTCGCGGGGGCGTCAATGAGCAGTTCTTC. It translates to CASSPLRGGVNEQFF. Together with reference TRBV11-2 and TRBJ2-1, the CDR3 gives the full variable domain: EAGVAQSPRYKIIEKRQSVAFWCNPISGHATLYWYQQILGQGPKLLIQFQNNGVVDDSQLPKDRFSAERLKGVDSTLKIQPAKLEDSAVYLCASSPLRGGVNEQFFGPGTRLTVL.

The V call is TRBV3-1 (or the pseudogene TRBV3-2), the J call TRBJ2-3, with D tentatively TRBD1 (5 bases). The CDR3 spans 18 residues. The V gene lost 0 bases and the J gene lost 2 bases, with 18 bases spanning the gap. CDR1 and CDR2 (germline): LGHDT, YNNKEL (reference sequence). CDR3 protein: CASSQDPVVGALTDTQYF. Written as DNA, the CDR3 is TGTGCCAGCAGCCAAGATCCTGTAGTAGGGGCACTCACAGATACGCAGTATTTT.

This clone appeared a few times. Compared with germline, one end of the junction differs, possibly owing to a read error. In nucleotides, the CDR3 is TGCAGCGTTGGCGTGCTCCCGGACAGGGGGCGCGTTAACGATGGCTACACCTTC. Translating gives CSVGVLPDRGRVNDGYTF. The rearrangement links TRBV29-1 to TRBJ1-2; 11 bases agree with TRBD1. CDR3 size: 18 residues. The germline V gene encodes CDR1 SQVTM and CDR2 ANQGSEA.

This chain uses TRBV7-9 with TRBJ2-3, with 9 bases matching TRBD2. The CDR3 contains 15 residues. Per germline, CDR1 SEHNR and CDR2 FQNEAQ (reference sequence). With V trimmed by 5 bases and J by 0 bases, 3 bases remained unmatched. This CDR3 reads CASSQTSGSTDTQYF. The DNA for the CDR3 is TGTGCCAGCAGCCAAACTAGCGGGAGCACAGATACGCAGTATTTT.

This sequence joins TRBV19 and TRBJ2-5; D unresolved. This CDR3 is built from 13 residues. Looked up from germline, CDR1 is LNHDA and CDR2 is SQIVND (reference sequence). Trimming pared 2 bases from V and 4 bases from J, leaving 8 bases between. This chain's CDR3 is CASSIIPGETQYF. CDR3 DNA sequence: TGTGCCAGTAGTATAATACCGGGAGAGACCCAGTACTTC.

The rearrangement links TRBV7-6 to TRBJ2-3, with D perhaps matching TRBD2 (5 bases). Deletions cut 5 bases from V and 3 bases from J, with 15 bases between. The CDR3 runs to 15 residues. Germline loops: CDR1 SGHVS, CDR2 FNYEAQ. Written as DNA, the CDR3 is TGTGCCAGCAGCACTAGGGCCAGGAGTACAGATACGCAGTATTTT. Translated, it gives CASSTRARSTDTQYF.

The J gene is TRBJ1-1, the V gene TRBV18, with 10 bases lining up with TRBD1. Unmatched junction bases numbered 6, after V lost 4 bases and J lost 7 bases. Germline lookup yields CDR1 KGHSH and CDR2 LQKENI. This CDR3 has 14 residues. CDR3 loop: CASSLGQGEVEAFF. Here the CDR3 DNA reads TGTGCCAGCTCACTCGGACAGGGGGAAGTTGAAGCTTTCTTT.

The CDR3 loop reads CASQDRVNSPLHF. In nucleotides, the CDR3 is TGTGCCAGCCAAGACAGGGTTAATTCACCCCTCCACTTT. J is TRBJ1-6 and V is TRBV28, with TRBD1 matching over 7 bases. V gave up 8 bases and J gave up 6 bases; unmatched junction bases: 4. The CDR3 sequence is 13 residues long. Per germline, CDR1 MDHEN and CDR2 SYDVKM.